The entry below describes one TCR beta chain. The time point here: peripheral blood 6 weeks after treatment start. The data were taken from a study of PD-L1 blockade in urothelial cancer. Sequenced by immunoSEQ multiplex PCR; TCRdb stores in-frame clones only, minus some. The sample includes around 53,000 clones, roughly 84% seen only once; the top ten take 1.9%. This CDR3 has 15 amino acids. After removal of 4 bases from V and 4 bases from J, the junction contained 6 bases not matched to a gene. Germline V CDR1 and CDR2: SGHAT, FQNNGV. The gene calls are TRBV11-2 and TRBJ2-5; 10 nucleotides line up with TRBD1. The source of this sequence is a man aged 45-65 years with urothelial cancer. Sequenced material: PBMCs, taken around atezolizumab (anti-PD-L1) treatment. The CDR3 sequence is CASSSLGQGVETQYF. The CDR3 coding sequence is TGTGCCAGCAGCTCACTCGGACAGGGGGTAGAGACCCAGTACTTC. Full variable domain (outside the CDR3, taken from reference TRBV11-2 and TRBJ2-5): EAGVAQSPRYKIIEKRQSVAFWCNPISGHATLYWYQQILGQGPKLLIQFQNNGVVDDSQLPKDRFSAERLKGVDSTLKIQPAKLEDSAVYLCASSSLGQGVETQYFGPGTRLLVL.